This T cell receptor (beta chain) was captured by sequencing in a study of cytomegalovirus exposure and HLA in healthy donors. Study-wide results and caveats: Cytomegalovirus-associated status was assigned to 164 TCR beta chains. Common viral pathogens seemed, in a later analysis, to connect with several of the most significant clusters. Earlier results showed most TCR beta V segments being productive about 87% or about 30% of the time.

V lost 3 bases and J 6 bases, leaving 15 bases between the germline ends. This CDR3 is built from 16 residues. Germline lookup yields CDR1 SGHAT and CDR2 FQNNGV. The PCR made use of 60 Vbeta and 13 Jbeta primers. Clones were read by immunoSEQ multiplex PCR, and TCRdb kept only the in-frame ones, dropping some. The sample has approximately 110,000 clones, around 73% seen once; the top ten hold about 4.9%. Points on this clone: Its specificity is not known.

The receptor's source is a man aged 55 to 70 in good health and CMV-seropositive. Sequenced material: PBMCs. The rearrangement links TRBV11-2 to TRBJ2-6; D unclear. The CDR3 spells CASSFLGQVAANVLTF. In DNA form, the CDR3 reads TGTGCCAGCAGCTTTCTGGGCCAAGTGGCGGCCAACGTCCTGACTTTC.